This T cell receptor beta chain originates from a study of shared clonotypes between healthy human individuals. Study summary: CD8 memory received one plate per donor, CD8 naive two, CD4 memory three and CD4 naive three.

Data came from immunoSEQ multiplex PCR; TCRdb stores just in-frame clones and leaves some out. Seen here are approximately 2,000,000 clones, roughly 90% observed once, and the top ten hold around 0.35%. Overall study results and limits: The study generally estimated greater richness for naive than memory subsets. It was anticipated that sequencing depth would influence how many clonotypes donors shared.

For this clone: The antigen remains undetermined.

Germline CDR1 reads SNHLY; CDR2 reads FYNNEI. The V gene lost 6 bases and the J gene lost 0 bases, with 11 bases spanning the gap. CDR3 length: 14 amino acids. Material: naive CD4+ T cells from PBMCs. This sample's subset: CD45RA+ positively selected. The chain combines TRBV2 with TRBJ2-5; weak D call: TRBD2 (6 bases). The TCR was taken from a young man in good health. Some clones in this sample may be carry-over from other donors' samples. CDR3 loop: CASRGGAHQETQYF. DNA of the CDR3: TGTGCCAGCAGAGGCGGGGCGCACCAAGAGACCCAGTACTTC.